Sequencing of this T cell receptor beta chain was carried out in a study of cytomegalovirus exposure and HLA in healthy donors. Overall study: The Caucasian-associated ancestry cluster contained approximately 81% of the approximately 410 genotyped donors.

Vbeta (60) and Jbeta (13) primers were used in the PCR. Sequenced by immunoSEQ multiplex PCR; TCRdb stores in-frame clones only, minus some. The data show about 220,000 clones, with less than 85% seen just once and 0.63% held by the top ten. Germline CDR1 and CDR2: MGHDK and SYGVNS. CDR3 length: 16 amino acids. V lost 0 bases and J lost 1, with 9 bases in between. Sequencing was done on a sample of PBMCs. This sequence joins TRBV25-1 and TRBJ2-2; D is perhaps TRBD1 (6 bases). This TCR came from a man aged 18 to 30 in good health and CMV-seronegative. Here the CDR3 DNA reads TGTGCCAGCAGTGAATATGCGACAGGGAACACCGGGGAGCTGTTTTTT. Amino acids: CASSEYATGNTGELFF. The variable domain in full, with the rest retrieved from reference TRBV25-1 and TRBJ2-2, is EADIYQTPRYLVIGTGKKITLECSQTMGHDKMYWYQQDPGMELHLIHYSYGVNSTEKGDLSSESTVSRIRTEHFPLTLESARPSHTSQYLCASSEYATGNTGELFFGEGSRLTVL.